What follows are 6 T cell receptor beta chains derived from one specimen sequenced in a study of blood T cells in healthy people across ages. A second about 6 to 11 cycle PCR used barcoded and J-beta primers. TCRdb independently ran MiXCR on the 5' RACE reads; one entry per CDR3 protein. The sample lists about 650,000 distinct CDR3 sequences; over 40% were seen once. Sequencing input: blood. These TCRs come from a woman older than 75 in good health.

The chain couples TRBV7-3 to TRBJ2-7; D may correspond to TRBD1 or TRBD2 (5 bases each). Germline lookup yields CDR1 SGHTA and CDR2 FQGTGA. There are 13 residues in the CDR3. Deletions cut 0 bases from V and 6 bases from J, with 9 bases between. CDR3 sequence: CASSLTLGGEQYF. CDR3 sequence (DNA): TGTGCCAGCAGCTTAACGCTTGGGGGCGAGCAGTACTTC.

The rearrangement uses TRBV9 and TRBJ2-2, with TRBD1 as a possible D gene (5 bases). This CDR3 spans 14 amino acids. With 0 bases removed from V and 10 bases from J, the gap between germline ends came to 13 bases. Germline V gives CDR1 SGDLS, CDR2 YYNGEE. The CDR3 DNA follows: TGTGCCAGCAGCGTAGTAGGGGTTCCCGCGGAGCTGTTTTTT. This encodes CASSVVGVPAELFF.

For this clonotype: This may be a read error, as it is one base from a much larger clone. The chain combines TRBV6-2 or TRBV6-3 with TRBJ2-5; D is perhaps TRBD1 or TRBD2 (5 bases each). From germline, CDR1 is MNHEY and CDR2 SVGEGT. The CDR3 is 12 residues long. The CDR3 spells CASKGSQETEYF. The CDR3 nucleotides read TGTGCCAGCAAGGGGAGTCAAGAGACCGAGTACTTC.

The chain couples TRBV27 to TRBJ2-1, with 8 bases matching TRBD2. Unmatched junction bases numbered 11, after V lost 5 bases and J lost 8 bases. The CDR3 spans 15 residues. CDR1 and CDR2 (germline): MNHEY, SMNVEV (reference sequence). CDR3 region: CASSHGAGGYDEQFF. The CDR3 DNA follows: TGTGCCAGCAGTCACGGCGCGGGGGGTTACGATGAGCAGTTCTTC.

The gene calls are TRBV29-1 and TRBJ2-5; maybe TRBD2 (6 bases). The closer fit of TRBJ2-7 to the DNA end suggests the J call may be wrong. CDR3 length equals 16 residues. Germline CDR1 is SQVTM and CDR2 is ANQGSEA. CDR3 protein: CSVVFSTWRVSNEQYF. The CDR3 nucleotides read TGCAGCGTTGTGTTTAGTACGTGGAGGGTTAGTAACGAGCAGTACTTC.

CDR3 sequence: CASGRTGYNEQFF. The CDR3 coding sequence is TGTGCCAGCGGCCGGACAGGGTACAATGAGCAGTTCTTC. The rearrangement joins TRBV11-3 to TRBJ2-1; 8 bases map to TRBD1. The CDR3 extends over 13 amino acids. Germline lookup yields CDR1 SGHNT and CDR2 YENEEA. V was clipped by 8 bases and J by 4 bases; unmatched bases: 4.